The 25 T cell receptor beta chains given below trace back to one sample, sequenced in a study of T cells in Graves' hyperthyroidism and ophthalmopathy. Authors of the study amplified TCR beta CDR3 regions from RNA transcripts. The HTBI primer set served for first-round RT-PCR of the TCR CDR3. MiXCR, run by TCRdb on the multiplex PCR reads, gives a single entry per CDR3 protein. The data hold approximately 420,000 distinct CDR3 sequences, with 15% observed a single time. Sequenced input: blood. The receptors were sampled from a young woman with Graves' hyperthyroidism.

This clonotype turned up a few times. The CDR3 DNA is TGTGCCAGCCGAATGAATTCACCCCTCCACTTT. Its translation: CASRMNSPLHF. The chain links TRBV28 to TRBJ1-6; D is unresolved. CDR3 length: 11 residues. The germline CDR1 and CDR2 sequences are MDHEN and SYDVKM. Trimming pared 8 bases from V and 7 bases from J, leaving 6 bases between.

Note on this clonotype: A single base separates this from a much larger clone, so it may be a read error. The rearrangement uses TRBV20-1 and TRBJ2-5, with 9 bases fitting TRBD2. The J call may be wrong; the DNA end is better matched by TRBJ2-1. Germline V CDR1 and CDR2: DFQATT, SNEGSKA (reference sequence). This CDR3 region has 14 residues. CDR3 residues: CSAPLVAGGETQFF. The CDR3, as DNA: TGCAGTGCTCCCCTAGTTGCGGGAGGGGAGACCCAGTTCTTC.

With respect to this clonotype: This clone may be a read error of a much larger clone one base away. The CDR3 does not close with the conserved phenylalanine or tryptophan, likely indicating a read error. The chain joins TRBV28 to TRBJ1-5, with D possibly TRBD1 on 5 matching bases. Trimming removed 5 bases at V and 9 bases at J, with 11 bases between. The V gene's germline CDR1 is MDHEN and CDR2 SYDVKM. The CDR3 sequence is 12 residues long. CDR3: CASSAGMMPQHL. The CDR3 region has the DNA TGTGCCAGCAGTGCAGGGATGATGCCCCAGCATCTT.

At least ten counts were recorded for this clonotype. The rearrangement uses TRBV7-2 and TRBJ2-3, with TRBD1 matching 8 bases. Germline CDR1 and CDR2: SGHTA and FQGNSA. The length of the CDR3 is 16 residues. The V and J ends lost 5 bases and 2 bases, in that order; junction bases with no gene match: 9. CDR3 amino acids: CASSVQGATLTDTQYF. As DNA, the CDR3 is TGTGCCAGCAGCGTCCAGGGGGCGACGCTCACAGATACGCAGTATTTT.

This clonotype was found many times. The chain combines TRBV27 with TRBJ1-1; 7 bases map to TRBD1. CDR3 size: 18 residues. CDR1 is MNHEY, CDR2 SMNVEV, per germline (reference sequence). V shed 2 bases and J 0 bases; nucleotides not matched to a gene: 12. This CDR3 reads CASSLQNRGFSLNTEAFF. The DNA for the CDR3 is TGTGCCAGCAGTTTACAAAACAGGGGATTTAGTTTGAACACTGAAGCTTTCTTT.

The chain is built from TRBV4-1 and TRBJ2-3; TRBD2 agrees at 8 bases. The CDR3 length is 16 residues. Germline V lookup: CDR1 MGHRA, CDR2 YSYEKL. Losses at the gene ends were 3 bases for V and 4 bases for J; bases not matched to a gene: 9. The CDR3 DNA sequence: TGCGCCAGCAGCCAGGGACTAAGCGGGAGACCAGATACGCAGTATTTT. Its translation is CASSQGLSGRPDTQYF.

This clonotype occurred a few times. The chain joins TRBV24-1 to TRBJ2-4; D gene uncertain. CDR3 length equals 13 residues. Trimming stripped 3 bases from V and 9 bases from J, with 11 bases between. Germline V lookup: CDR1 KGHDR, CDR2 SFDVKD. CDR3 nucleotides: TGTGCCACCAGTGATCAACTTTTCGGCATTCAGTACTTC. Its translation: CATSDQLFGIQYF.

This chain connects TRBV18 to TRBJ2-2; D gene unclear. Per germline, CDR1 KGHSH and CDR2 LQKENI. V lost 4 bases, J lost 1 base, and 16 bases lay in between. There are 17 residues in the CDR3. CDR3 sequence: CASSLSDDEWNTGELFF. The CDR3 region has the DNA TGTGCCAGCTCACTAAGTGACGACGAGTGGAACACCGGGGAGCTGTTTTTT.

This clonotype was counted between two and nine times. Here the CDR3 reads CASSDSGRGYEQYF. The CDR3 bases are TGTGCCAGCAGCGACTCTGGACGGGGCTACGAGCAGTACTTC. V is TRBV6-1 and J is TRBJ2-7; a possible D gene is TRBD2 (5 bases). V was pared by 6 bases and J by 3 bases, with 15 bases between. The CDR3 spans 14 residues. Germline V gene data show CDR1 as MNHNS and CDR2 as SASEGT.

This clonotype was detected many times. The rearrangement joins TRBV3-1 to TRBJ2-1, with 9 bases aligning to TRBD1. The V gene end was trimmed by 0 bases and the J gene end by 6 bases; junction bases not matched to a gene: 12. Per the germline V gene, CDR1 is LGHDT and CDR2 is YNNKEL (reference sequence). There are 18 residues in the CDR3. CDR3 DNA: TGTGCCAGCAGCCAAGAAGGAGGGACAGGGTACCTACTCAATGAGCAGTTCTTC. Encoded protein: CASSQEGGTGYLLNEQFF.

In this sample, this clonotype turned up a few times. J is TRBJ2-7 and V is TRBV20-1; TRBD2 matches 9 bases. Trimming cost V 7 bases and J 1 base; bases outside gene matches: 8. The length of the CDR3 is 14 residues. Germline V lookup: CDR1 DFQATT, CDR2 SNEGSKA (reference sequence). For the CDR3, the DNA is TGCAGTGGCCTGACTAGCGGAGGTTCCTACGAGCAGTACTTC. It codes for CSGLTSGGSYEQYF.

This chain links TRBV24-1 with TRBJ1-1; D perhaps matches TRBD1 (6 bases). CDR1 is KGHDR and CDR2 is SFDVKD in the germline V gene. Trimming took off 3 bases at V and 8 bases at J, with 9 bases between the two ends. The length of the CDR3 is 12 residues. CDR3 in amino acids: CATSDTGSEAFF. The CDR3 nucleotides read TGTGCCACCAGTGATACAGGGTCGGAAGCTTTCTTT.

The rearrangement uses TRBV9 and TRBJ2-6; D unclear. Per germline, CDR1 SGDLS and CDR2 YYNGEE. V was trimmed by 0 bases and J by 10 bases, leaving 5 bases between them. The CDR3 runs to 12 residues. In nucleotides, the CDR3 is TGTGCCAGCAGCGTAGAGGAGAACGTCCTGACTTTC. Translated, it gives CASSVEENVLTF.

J is TRBJ2-5 and V is TRBV20-1; 9 bases align to TRBD2. V gave up 3 bases and J gave up 5 bases; unmatched junction bases: 7. The CDR3 has 14 amino acids. CDR1 is DFQATT, CDR2 SNEGSKA, per germline (reference sequence). CDR3 in DNA: TGCAGTGCTAGTGTTGGCGGGAGGGGGGAGACCCAGTACTTC. It yields the protein CSASVGGRGETQYF.

In this sample, this clonotype turned up many times. This chain joins TRBV20-1 and TRBJ2-5, with D perhaps matching TRBD2 (6 bases). Looked up from germline, CDR1 is DFQATT and CDR2 is SNEGSKA (reference sequence). V gave up 0 bases and J gave up 1 base, with 9 bases separating them. The CDR3 is 14 amino acids. The CDR3 loop is CSARDGSLQETQYF. The DNA of the CDR3 is TGCAGTGCTAGAGACGGGAGTCTCCAAGAGACCCAGTACTTC.

In its sample, this clonotype was seen many times. The chain carries TRBV6-1 and TRBJ1-1; D unclear. The germline gives CDR1 MNHNS, CDR2 SASEGT. Trimming pared 0 bases from V and 1 base from J, leaving 12 bases between. The CDR3 runs 16 residues. CDR3 DNA: TGTGCCAGCAGTGAAGCTCCCGGGGAATCGAACACTGAAGCTTTCTTT. Residues: CASSEAPGESNTEAFF.

At least ten counts were recorded for this clonotype. This chain connects TRBV20-1 to TRBJ2-5; no firm D call. The CDR3 consists of 14 residues. Trimming took off 0 bases at V and 1 base at J, with 9 bases between the two ends. Looked up from germline, CDR1 is DFQATT and CDR2 is SNEGSKA (reference sequence). CDR3 sequence reads: CSARDASIQETQYF. CDR3 sequence (DNA): TGCAGTGCTAGAGATGCTAGTATCCAAGAGACCCAGTACTTC.

This clonotype was counted at least ten times. The chain employs TRBV4-1 and TRBJ2-7; no firm D call. Trimming took 0 bases from V and 3 from J, leaving 6 bases between them. CDR3 length: 13 amino acids. CDR1 and CDR2 from the germline V gene are MGHRA and YSYEKL. As DNA, the CDR3 is TGCGCCAGCAGCCAAGAGGTATTCTACGAGCAGTACTTC. This gives the protein CASSQEVFYEQYF.

This rearrangement joins TRBV30 to TRBJ2-1; 8 positions match TRBD1. The CDR3 consists of 15 residues. The trim removed 2 bases at V and 2 bases at J, leaving 5 bases unmatched. Germline V gives CDR1 GTSNPN, CDR2 SVGIG (reference sequence). In DNA, the CDR3 is TGTGCCTGGAGTTCCGGGGGACAGGCCTACAATGAGCAGTTCTTC. Protein product: CAWSSGGQAYNEQFF.

There are a few counts of this clonotype. The CDR3 nucleotides are TGTGCCAGCAGCTATCAATGGACTAGCGGGGCGGGGGAGCAGTACTTC. Protein: CASSYQWTSGAGEQYF. The V gene is TRBV6-1, the J gene TRBJ2-7; 12 bases are shared with TRBD2. The CDR3 sequence is 16 residues long. Germline CDR1 and CDR2: MNHNS and SASEGT. The trim removed 6 bases at V and 7 bases at J, leaving 13 bases unmatched.

This clonotype was found many times. V usage is TRBV18 and J usage is TRBJ1-1; D is ambiguous. CDR1 is KGHSH, CDR2 LQKENI, per germline. The CDR3 covers 13 residues. V was cut by 3 bases and J by 3 bases, with 8 bases left in between. For the CDR3, the DNA is TGTGCCAGCTCACCTCTTGGTTACACTGAAGCTTTCTTT. Protein product: CASSPLGYTEAFF.

This clonotype has only a few counts. The chain couples TRBV2 to TRBJ2-4; no definite D call. Germline CDR1 SNHLY, CDR2 FYNNEI. Trimming took 3 bases from V and 4 from J, leaving 4 bases between them. CDR3 length equals 12 residues. As DNA, the CDR3 is TGTGCCAGCAGTGACAGTAAAAACATTCAGTACTTC. It codes for CASSDSKNIQYF.

This clonotype has just a few counts. The chain combines TRBV12-3 or TRBV12-4 with TRBJ2-2; 11 nucleotides match TRBD1. The CDR3 runs 15 residues. V was pared by 4 bases and J by 8 bases, with 6 bases of the junction left unmatched. The CDR3 DNA follows: TGTGCCAGCAGTTCCAGGGACAGGGGGGTTGGGGAGCTGTTTTTT. It is translated as CASSSRDRGVGELFF.

The chain recombines TRBV27 with TRBJ2-7; 8 bases match TRBD1. The CDR3 is 15 amino acids. From germline, CDR1 is MNHEY and CDR2 SMNVEV (reference sequence). Losses at the gene ends were 7 bases for V and 0 bases for J; bases not matched to a gene: 8. CDR3 protein: CASMVDRDLSYEQYF. The CDR3 DNA sequence: TGTGCCAGCATGGTGGACAGGGATCTCTCCTACGAGCAGTACTTC.

This chain uses TRBV12-3 or TRBV12-4 with TRBJ2-2; TRBD2 might be the D (6 bases). Deletions cut 5 bases from V and 4 bases from J, with 14 bases between. This CDR3 is 15 amino acids long. The CDR3 DNA follows: TGTGCCAGCAGTCACGGGAGCTTCGGCACCGGGGAGCTGTTTTTT. Protein: CASSHGSFGTGELFF.